The 27 T cell receptor beta chains reported below all come from one sample, sequenced in a study of cytomegalovirus exposure and HLA in healthy donors. Only in-frame clones appear in the TCRdb table, and some are missing; sequencing was by immunoSEQ multiplex PCR. The sample yields 65,000 to 70,000 clones, about 91% seen once. Sequencing input: PBMCs. The receptor set was obtained from a man aged 18 to 29 in good health and CMV-seronegative.

The chain recombines TRBV11-2 with TRBJ2-5, with TRBD2 matching over 10 bases. Per the germline V gene, CDR1 is SGHAT and CDR2 is FQNNGV. This CDR3 has 16 residues. V trimming: 5 bases; J trimming: 5 bases; junction bases outside the gene matches: 11. The CDR3 DNA reads TGTGCCAGCAGCGCATCCCCCGGTAGCGGGAGGGAGACCCAGTACTTC. The encoded protein is CASSASPGSGRETQYF.

J is TRBJ1-1 and V is TRBV5-4; 8 bases line up with TRBD1. V dropped 4 bases and J dropped 5; count of bases not matched to a gene: 13. This CDR3 region has 16 residues. Germline V gene sequence: CDR1 SGHNT, CDR2 YYREEE (reference sequence). The CDR3 here is CASSTPRTGRPTEAFF. CDR3 DNA: TGTGCCAGCAGCACACCCAGGACAGGGAGGCCGACTGAAGCTTTCTTT.

The CDR3 nucleotides read TGTGCCAGCAGCACCCAGGACAGGTCTGGAAACACCATATATTTT. Protein: CASSTQDRSGNTIYF. The rearrangement uses TRBV9 and TRBJ1-3, with 7 bases identical to TRBD1. The CDR3 extends over 15 amino acids. With V trimmed by 4 bases and J by 1 base, 5 bases remained unmatched. The germline gives CDR1 SGDLS, CDR2 YYNGEE.

This clone was seen just once. The V call is TRBV18, the J call TRBJ1-2; no clear D gene. Germline CDR1 reads KGHSH; CDR2 reads LQKENI. Trimming cost V 2 bases and J 7 bases, with 14 bases left between them. The CDR3 is 14 amino acids. The CDR3 nucleotides read TGTGCCAGCTCACCAACAGCCGATGGAGGTGGCTACACCTTC. The encoded protein is CASSPTADGGGYTF.

The chain uses TRBV27 and TRBJ2-7; TRBD1 aligns across 8 bases. This CDR3 contains 13 residues. Trimming at V came to 3 bases and at J to 3 bases, leaving 1 base not matched to a gene. CDR1 MNHEY and CDR2 SMNVEV come from the germline V gene (reference sequence). CDR3 sequence: CASSFRGRYEQYF. CDR3 nucleotides: TGTGCCAGCAGTTTCAGGGGGCGCTACGAGCAGTACTTC.

This chain uses TRBV7-9 with TRBJ2-2; TRBD2 aligns across 8 bases. Germline trimming cut 5 bases from V and 0 bases from J; bases unmatched to any gene: 5. Germline assignment: CDR1 SEHNR and CDR2 FQNEAQ (reference sequence). The CDR3 sequence is 16 residues long. In nucleotides, the CDR3 is TGTGCCAGCAGCCCGGCGGGGGGCACGAACACCGGGGAGCTGTTTTTT. Amino acids: CASSPAGGTNTGELFF.

A few counts support this clone. The chain uses TRBV20-1 and TRBJ1-1; unclear D gene. Trimming stripped 3 bases from V and 5 bases from J, with 7 bases between. The CDR3 has 11 residues. Germline V gene lookup returns CDR1 DFQATT and CDR2 SNEGSKA (reference sequence). The CDR3 nucleotides are TGCAGTGCTAGTTCGGGGACTGAAGCTTTCTTT. This codes for CSASSGTEAFF.

V usage is TRBV6-6 and J usage is TRBJ1-2, with D perhaps matching TRBD1 (6 bases). The CDR3 is 15 amino acids. Trimming left V 6 bases short and J 2 bases short, with 16 bases between. From germline, CDR1 is MNHNY and CDR2 SVGAGI (reference sequence). CDR3 DNA: TGTGCCAGCAGACCCGCAGGACAGACCAACTATGGCTACACCTTC. It translates to CASRPAGQTNYGYTF.

The chain has TRBV27 and TRBJ2-6; 14 nucleotides agree with TRBD2. The V segment lost 6 bases and the J segment 2 bases; nucleotides outside the gene matches: 12. From germline, CDR1 is MNHEY and CDR2 SMNVEV (reference sequence). This CDR3 is 20 amino acids long. CDR3 region: CASSLFGTSGRGTGANVLTF. In DNA, the CDR3 is TGTGCCAGCAGCCTCTTCGGGACTAGCGGGAGAGGGACTGGGGCCAACGTCCTGACTTTC.

J is TRBJ1-2 and V is TRBV28; D unclear. This CDR3 spans 13 amino acids. V dropped 3 bases and J dropped 8 bases, with 13 bases sitting between them. CDR1 and CDR2 (germline): MDHEN, SYDVKM. The CDR3 nucleotides are TGTGCCAGCAGTTTGTACCCGGGAGGAGGCTACACCTTC. This gives the protein CASSLYPGGGYTF.

V gene TRBV30 combines with J gene TRBJ1-1, with D possibly matching TRBD1 (5 bases). CDR1 is GTSNPN, CDR2 SVGIG, per germline (reference sequence). Trimming removed 0 bases from V and 1 base from J, with 15 bases in between. CDR3 length: 16 amino acids. CDR3 sequence reads: CAWSVNRGNSNTEAFF. CDR3 coding DNA: TGTGCCTGGAGTGTAAACCGGGGGAACTCGAACACTGAAGCTTTCTTT. The full variable domain, with the rest looked up from reference TRBV30 and TRBJ1-1, is SQTIHQWPATLVQPVGSPLSLECTVEGTSNPNLYWYRQAAGRGLQLLFYSVGIGQISSEVPQNLSASRPQDRQFILSSKKLLLSDSGFYLCAWSVNRGNSNTEAFFGQGTRLTVV.

This chain uses TRBV7-8 with TRBJ2-7, with TRBD2 as a possible D gene (6 bases). Trimming took 2 bases from V and 1 from J, leaving 18 bases between them. The CDR3 contains 17 residues. Germline V lookup: CDR1 SGHVS, CDR2 FQNEAQ. In DNA form, the CDR3 reads TGTGCCAGCAGCTTATACGTCGGCGGGGCGAATTCCTACGAGCAGTACTTC. The encoded protein is CASSLYVGGANSYEQYF.

The rearrangement links TRBV11-2 to TRBJ1-2; 9 bases line up with TRBD1. V was clipped by 4 bases and J by 7 bases; unmatched bases: 7. Germline V gene data show CDR1 as SGHAT and CDR2 as FQNNGV. The CDR3 totals 14 residues. DNA of the CDR3: TGTGCCAGCAGCTCCTTACAGGGGGCTCCTGGCTACACCTTC. This codes for CASSSLQGAPGYTF.

The table lists this clone with a few counts. The chain's CDR3 is CAGTLGGPDTQYF. The CDR3 DNA sequence: TGTGCCGGCACGTTAGGAGGACCAGATACGCAGTATTTT. V is TRBV7-2 and J is TRBJ2-3; possible D gene TRBD2, 5 bases. The CDR3 is 13 amino acids. Germline CDR1 SGHTA, CDR2 FQGNSA. V was shortened by 11 bases and J by 4 bases, with 16 bases between the two germline ends.

This chain connects TRBV6-5 to TRBJ2-7; D perhaps matches TRBD2 (5 bases). This CDR3 region has 15 residues. Germline V gene data show CDR1 as MNHEY and CDR2 as SVGAGI. Trimming shortened V by 2 bases and J by 6 bases, and 17 bases separated the two germline ends. The CDR3 DNA reads TGTGCCAGCAGTTACAGCGGCCTAGCCCTTTCCGAGCAGTACTTC. Its translation: CASSYSGLALSEQYF.

The chain links TRBV6-5 to TRBJ2-7; TRBD1 aligns across 7 bases. Per germline, CDR1 MNHEY and CDR2 SVGAGI. J was trimmed by 0 bases and V by 4 bases; bases with no gene match: 6. The CDR3 extends over 15 amino acids. The CDR3 region is CASSSHGTASYEQYF. CDR3 bases: TGTGCCAGCAGTTCTCACGGGACAGCCTCCTACGAGCAGTACTTC.

This clone was detected a few times. V gene TRBV6-4 combines with J gene TRBJ2-3, with 7 bases fitting TRBD2. From germline, CDR1 is MRHNA and CDR2 SNTAGT. The CDR3 contains 15 residues. Trimming cost V 6 bases and J 4 bases; bases outside gene matches: 10. CDR3 nucleotide sequence: TGTGCCAGCAGCGCCCGGGGGGAGGGGTCAGATACGCAGTATTTT. Protein: CASSARGEGSDTQYF.

The chain recombines TRBV4-3 with TRBJ2-1; D gene unclear. V gave up 3 bases and J gave up 0 bases, with 6 bases separating them. Germline V gives CDR1 LGHNA, CDR2 YSLEER. There are 14 residues in the CDR3. This chain's CDR3 is CASSHPGSYNEQFF. The CDR3 bases are TGCGCCAGCAGCCATCCGGGCTCCTACAATGAGCAGTTCTTC.

V is TRBV4-3 and J is TRBJ2-3, with 7 bases fitting TRBD2. Germline V gene lookup returns CDR1 LGHNA and CDR2 YSLEER. This CDR3 is built from 17 residues. Trimming cost V 0 bases and J 0 bases; bases outside gene matches: 6. CDR3 residues: CASSQDFGGTSTDTQYF. The DNA for the CDR3 is TGCGCCAGCAGCCAAGATTTCGGGGGGACTAGCACAGATACGCAGTATTTT.

The table lists this clone with a few counts. This chain uses TRBV2 with TRBJ2-1; D is possibly TRBD2 (6 bases). From germline, CDR1 is SNHLY and CDR2 FYNNEI. The CDR3 is 16 amino acids. Trimming stripped 4 bases from V and 3 bases from J, with 16 bases between. CDR3 nucleotide sequence: TGTGCCAGCAGTGTGACCCCCCCGACTAGCTACAATGAGCAGTTCTTC. It codes for CASSVTPPTSYNEQFF.

J is TRBJ2-7 and V is TRBV19; 12 positions agree with TRBD2. The CDR3 spans 15 residues. The trim removed 4 bases at V and 2 bases at J, leaving 3 bases unmatched. Germline V gene data show CDR1 as LNHDA and CDR2 as SQIVND (reference sequence). CDR3 region: CASSRGLAGTYEQYF. As DNA, the CDR3 is TGTGCCAGTAGTAGGGGACTAGCGGGTACCTACGAGCAGTACTTC.

The V and J genes are TRBV12-5 and TRBJ2-1; D is possibly TRBD1 (6 bases). Trimming removed 4 bases from V and 6 bases from J, with 13 bases in between. Looked up from germline, CDR1 is LGHNT and CDR2 is FRNRAP. This CDR3 has 14 residues. Written as DNA, the CDR3 is TGTGCTAGTGGTTCACCTGACAGGCGCAATGAGCAGTTCTTC. This gives the protein CASGSPDRRNEQFF.

The chain is built from TRBV30 and TRBJ2-7; TRBD1 is a possible D gene (6 bases). CDR1 is GTSNPN and CDR2 is SVGIG in the germline V gene (reference sequence). Trimming pared 4 bases from V and 7 bases from J, leaving 17 bases between. The CDR3 contains 13 residues. The CDR3 is CAWTPQGLGEQYF. CDR3 in DNA: TGTGCCTGGACCCCACAGGGTTTGGGAGAGCAGTACTTC. Variable domain in full (rest from reference TRBV30 and TRBJ2-7): SQTIHQWPATLVQPVGSPLSLECTVEGTSNPNLYWYRQAAGRGLQLLFYSVGIGQISSEVPQNLSASRPQDRQFILSSKKLLLSDSGFYLCAWTPQGLGEQYFGPGTRLTVT.

This chain joins TRBV18 and TRBJ1-3; 7 nucleotides agree with TRBD1. The CDR3 has 19 amino acids. Trimming at V came to 4 bases and at J to 4 bases, leaving 19 bases not matched to a gene. Germline CDR1 and CDR2: KGHSH and LQKENI. CDR3 nucleotide sequence: TGTGCCAGCTCACGAGCTAGCACCGCGAAGACAGGGCCCGGAAACACCATATATTTT. This encodes CASSRASTAKTGPGNTIYF.

The CDR3: CSVGAGLGDGYTF. For the CDR3, the DNA is TGCAGCGTAGGTGCAGGATTAGGGGATGGCTACACCTTC. The chain is built from TRBV29-1 and TRBJ1-2; a possible D gene is TRBD1 (5 bases). Germline V CDR1 and CDR2: SQVTM, ANQGSEA. Trimming removed 6 bases at V and 6 bases at J, with 17 bases between. This CDR3 is built from 13 residues.

The CDR3 sequence is CASSLRFLGTGGVNEQFF. CDR3 DNA: TGTGCCAGCAGCTTAAGGTTCCTCGGGACGGGGGGGGTTAATGAGCAGTTCTTC. This chain connects TRBV7-8 to TRBJ2-1, with 8 bases aligning to TRBD2. There are 18 residues in the CDR3. V lost 2 bases to trimming and J lost 7 bases; unmatched junction nucleotides: 16. Germline V lookup: CDR1 SGHVS, CDR2 FQNEAQ.

The chain joins TRBV27 to TRBJ1-2; TRBD1 agrees at 9 bases. The CDR3 extends over 14 amino acids. With 2 bases clipped from V and 4 bases from J, the junction kept 2 bases outside the gene matches. Germline V lookup: CDR1 MNHEY, CDR2 SMNVEV (reference sequence). The CDR3: CASSLGQGLYGYTF. CDR3 DNA sequence: TGTGCCAGCAGTTTAGGACAGGGGCTCTATGGCTACACCTTC.